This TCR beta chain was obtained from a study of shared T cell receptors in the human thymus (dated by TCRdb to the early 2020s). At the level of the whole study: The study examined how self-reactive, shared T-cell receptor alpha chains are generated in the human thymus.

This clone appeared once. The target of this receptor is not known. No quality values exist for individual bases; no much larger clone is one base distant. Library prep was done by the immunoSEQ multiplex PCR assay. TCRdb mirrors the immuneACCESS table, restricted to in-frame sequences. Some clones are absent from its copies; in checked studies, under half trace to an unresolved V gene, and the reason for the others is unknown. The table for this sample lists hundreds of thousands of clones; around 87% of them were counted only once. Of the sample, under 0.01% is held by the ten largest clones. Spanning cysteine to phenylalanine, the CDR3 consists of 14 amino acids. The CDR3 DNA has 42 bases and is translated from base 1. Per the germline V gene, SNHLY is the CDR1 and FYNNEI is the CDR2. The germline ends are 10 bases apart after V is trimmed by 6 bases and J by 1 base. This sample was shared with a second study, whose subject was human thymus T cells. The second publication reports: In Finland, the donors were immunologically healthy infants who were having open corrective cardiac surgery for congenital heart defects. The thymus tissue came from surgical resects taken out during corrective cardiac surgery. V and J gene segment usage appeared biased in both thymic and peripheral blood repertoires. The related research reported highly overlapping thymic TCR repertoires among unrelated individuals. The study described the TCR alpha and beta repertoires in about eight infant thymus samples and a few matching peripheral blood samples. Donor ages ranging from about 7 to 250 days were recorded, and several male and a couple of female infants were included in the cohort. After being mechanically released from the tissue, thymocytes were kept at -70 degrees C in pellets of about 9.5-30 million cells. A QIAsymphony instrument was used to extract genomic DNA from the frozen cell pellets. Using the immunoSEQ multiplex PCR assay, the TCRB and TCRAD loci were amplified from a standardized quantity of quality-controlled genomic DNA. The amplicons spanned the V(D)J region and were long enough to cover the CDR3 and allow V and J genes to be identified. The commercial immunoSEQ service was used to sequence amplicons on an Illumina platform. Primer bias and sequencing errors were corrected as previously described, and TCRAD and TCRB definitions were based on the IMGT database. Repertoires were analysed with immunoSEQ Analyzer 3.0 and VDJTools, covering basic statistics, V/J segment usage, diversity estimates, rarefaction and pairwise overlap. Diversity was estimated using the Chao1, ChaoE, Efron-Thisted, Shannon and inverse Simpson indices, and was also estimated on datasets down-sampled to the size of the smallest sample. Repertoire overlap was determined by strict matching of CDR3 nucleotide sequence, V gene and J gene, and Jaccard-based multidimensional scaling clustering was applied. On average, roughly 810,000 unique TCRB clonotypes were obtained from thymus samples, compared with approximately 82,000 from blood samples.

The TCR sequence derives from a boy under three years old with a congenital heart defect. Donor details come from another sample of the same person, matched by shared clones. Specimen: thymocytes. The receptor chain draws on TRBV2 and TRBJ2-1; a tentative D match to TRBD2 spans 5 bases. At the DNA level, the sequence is TGTGCCAGCAGCGTACTAGGTTCCTACAATGAGCAGTTCTTC. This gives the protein CASSVLGSYNEQFF.